This T cell receptor beta chain was recovered during a study of T cell changes during pregnancy in multiple sclerosis. Clones were read by immunoSEQ multiplex PCR, and TCRdb kept only the in-frame ones, dropping some. The table has approximately 82,000 clones, about 90% seen once. Germline V lookup: CDR1 MNHEY, CDR2 SMNVEV (reference sequence). Between the trimmed V and J ends, which lost 5 bases and 7 bases, there was a span of 18 bases. This CDR3 region has 15 residues. This clonotype originated in a female donor with multiple sclerosis, enrolled in a pregnancy study. Sequencing was performed on CD4+ T cells from peripheral blood mononuclear cells, taken in the second trimester of pregnancy. This chain joins TRBV27 and TRBJ2-1; D possibly corresponds to TRBD1 (6 bases). CDR3 amino acids: CASSPNRAPGNEQFF. The CDR3 DNA sequence: TGTGCCAGCAGTCCGAACAGGGCCCCAGGGAATGAGCAGTTCTTC.